Described below is a single TCR beta chain sequence and its context. This entry belongs to a study of Graves' ophthalmopathy and Graves' hyperthyroidism. The CDR3 runs to 14 residues. V lost 8 bases, J lost 1 base, and 15 bases lay in between. Germline CDR1 and CDR2: MNHEY and SMNVEV (reference sequence). For repertoire sequencing, the TCR beta CDR3 regions were amplified from RNA transcripts. RT-PCR was first run with HTBI primers, then multiplex PCR in a second round. A single record per CDR3 protein comes from TCRdb applying MiXCR to the multiplex PCR reads. Among some 390,000 distinct CDR3 sequences listed, around 17% were seen once.

The chain carries TRBV27 and TRBJ2-7; D may be TRBD2 (6 bases). Sample: peripheral blood. The origin of this receptor is a woman between 18 and 29 years old with Graves' ophthalmopathy. CDR3 protein: CASGRGRQSYEQYF. CDR3 coding DNA: TGTGCCAGCGGGCGGGGCAGACAGTCCTACGAGCAGTACTTC.